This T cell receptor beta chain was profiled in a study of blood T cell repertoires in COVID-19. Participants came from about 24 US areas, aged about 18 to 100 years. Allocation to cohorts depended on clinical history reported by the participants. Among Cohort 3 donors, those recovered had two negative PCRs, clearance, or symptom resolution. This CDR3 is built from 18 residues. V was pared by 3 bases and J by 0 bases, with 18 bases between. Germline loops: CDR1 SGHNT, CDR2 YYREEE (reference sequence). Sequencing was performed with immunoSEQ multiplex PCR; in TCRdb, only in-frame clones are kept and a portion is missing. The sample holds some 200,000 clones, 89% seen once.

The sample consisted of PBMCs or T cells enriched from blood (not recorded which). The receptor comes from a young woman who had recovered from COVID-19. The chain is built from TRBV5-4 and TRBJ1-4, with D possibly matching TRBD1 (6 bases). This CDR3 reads CASSSYTGLGATNEKLFF. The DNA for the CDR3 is TGTGCCAGCAGCTCCTACACAGGGTTGGGTGCAACTAATGAAAAACTGTTTTTT.